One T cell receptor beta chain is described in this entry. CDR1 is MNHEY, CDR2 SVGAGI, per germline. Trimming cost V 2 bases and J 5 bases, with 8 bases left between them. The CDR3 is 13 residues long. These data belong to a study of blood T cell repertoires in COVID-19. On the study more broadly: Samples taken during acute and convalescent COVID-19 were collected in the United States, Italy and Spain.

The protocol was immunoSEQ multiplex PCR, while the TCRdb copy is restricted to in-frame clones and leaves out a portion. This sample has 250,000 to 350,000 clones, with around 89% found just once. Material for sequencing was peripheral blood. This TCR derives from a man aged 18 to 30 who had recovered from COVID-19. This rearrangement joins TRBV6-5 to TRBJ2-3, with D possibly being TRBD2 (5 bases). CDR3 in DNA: TGTGCCAGCAGTTACGGACTGAAAGATACGCAGTATTTT. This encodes CASSYGLKDTQYF.